These 28 T cell receptor beta chains came from one sample sequenced in a study of T-cell reconstitution after alpha-beta-depleted transplantation in children. The library targeted TCRbeta and was prepared with unique molecular identifiers. In TCRdb, the PCR reads were re-called with MiXCR into one record per CDR3 protein. The table records hundreds of thousands of distinct CDR3 sequences, 10% to 13% of them present only once. This material consisted of PBMCs, taken before TCRalphabeta/CD19-depleted stem cell transplant. The receptors come from a child younger than 10 with inherited bone marrow failure, due to receive a stem cell transplant.

In regard to this clonotype: A much larger clone is a single base away; this may be a read error. V gene TRBV29-1 combines with J gene TRBJ1-1; 8 nucleotides align to TRBD1. Trimming at V came to 4 bases and at J to 3 bases, leaving 10 bases not matched to a gene. CDR3 length equals 15 residues. Germline V gene data show CDR1 as SQVTM and CDR2 as ANQGSEA. The CDR3 reads CSVGSLGQAYTEAFF. In DNA, the CDR3 is TGCAGCGTTGGTAGTTTGGGACAGGCTTACACTGAAGCTTTCTTT.

This rearrangement joins TRBV4-1 to TRBJ2-5, with unresolved D. This CDR3 has 14 amino acids. Germline values: CDR1 MGHRA, CDR2 YSYEKL. V was pared by 2 bases and J by 5 bases, with 12 bases between. CDR3 residues: CASSQIGPYETQYF. The CDR3 nucleotides read TGCGCCAGCAGCCAAATTGGGCCTTACGAGACCCAGTACTTC.

The V call is TRBV19, the J call TRBJ1-1, with D tentatively TRBD1 (6 bases). The CDR3 has 15 residues. Trimming left V 3 bases short and J 2 bases short, with 13 bases between. Germline CDR1 and CDR2: LNHDA and SQIVND (reference sequence). The CDR3 bases are TGTGCCAGTAGTATCGCCCTGACAGGTAACACTGAAGCTTTCTTT. Translated: CASSIALTGNTEAFF.

This clonotype was seen repeatedly, ten times or more. The chain couples TRBV6-1 to TRBJ2-3; D may be TRBD2 (6 bases). In germline, CDR1 is MNHNS, CDR2 SASEGT. V was cut by 11 bases and J by 1 base, with 13 bases left in between. The CDR3 sequence is 13 residues long. DNA for the CDR3: TGTGCCGCTGGGGAGGTCGGCACAGATACGCAGTATTTT. Protein product: CAAGEVGTDTQYF.

This clonotype was recorded many times. V is TRBV20-1 and J is TRBJ1-4, with D possibly TRBD1 on 6 matching bases. The V end lost 4 bases, the J end lost 8 bases, and 14 bases lay between the germline ends. CDR1 DFQATT and CDR2 SNEGSKA come from the germline V gene (reference sequence). This CDR3 is 13 amino acids long. The CDR3 loop is CSATRQAGEKLFF. As DNA, the CDR3 is TGCAGTGCTACAAGACAGGCGGGGGAAAAACTGTTTTTT.

This clonotype occurred many times. V usage is TRBV7-2 and J usage is TRBJ2-2; maybe TRBD1 (6 bases). The CDR3 totals 13 residues. The germline V and J ends were trimmed by 5 bases and 8 bases, with 12 bases remaining between them. CDR1 is SGHTA, CDR2 FQGNSA, per germline. As DNA, the CDR3 is TGTGCCAGCAGCGCAGGGGAATGGGGGGAGCTGTTTTTT. It translates to CASSAGEWGELFF.

V and J are TRBV25-1 and TRBJ2-2; D is possibly TRBD1 or TRBD2 (5 bases each). With 1 base removed from V and 7 bases from J, the gap between germline ends came to 19 bases. CDR1 and CDR2 from the germline V gene are MGHDK and SYGVNS. CDR3 length: 17 amino acids. CDR3 in amino acids: CASSEWGMGSGIGELFF. The CDR3 bases are TGTGCCAGCAGTGAATGGGGGATGGGCAGTGGAATCGGGGAGCTGTTTTTT.

In this sample, this clonotype turned up many times. The V call is TRBV7-9, the J call TRBJ2-5; 13 positions match TRBD2. This CDR3 contains 16 residues. V trimming: 6 bases; J trimming: 5 bases; junction bases outside the gene matches: 9. Germline CDR1 and CDR2: SEHNR and FQNEAQ (reference sequence). CDR3 in amino acids: CASSQGLAGPRETQYF. CDR3 sequence (DNA): TGTGCCAGCAGTCAGGGACTAGCGGGACCGCGGGAGACCCAGTACTTC. Full variable domain (outside the CDR3, taken from reference TRBV7-9 and TRBJ2-5): DTGVSQNPRHKITKRGQNVTFRCDPISEHNRLYWYRQTLGQGPEFLTYFQNEAQLEKSRLLSDRFSAERPKGSFSTLEIQRTEQGDSAMYLCASSQGLAGPRETQYFGPGTRLLVL.

With regard to this clonotype: This sequence may be a read error, since a much larger clone differs from it by one base. V usage is TRBV9 and J usage is TRBJ2-1, with 9 bases identical to TRBD1. CDR3 length: 15 residues. After removal of 3 bases from V and 4 bases from J, the junction contained 5 bases not matched to a gene. The germline CDR1 and CDR2 sequences are SGDLS and YYNGEE. Here the CDR3 reads CASSAGDRAYNEQFF. For the CDR3, the DNA is TGTGCCAGCAGCGCCGGGGACAGGGCGTACAATGAGCAGTTCTTC.

This clonotype was found many times. V gene TRBV29-1 combines with J gene TRBJ2-3; the match to TRBD1 covers 10 bases. CDR1 is SQVTM, CDR2 ANQGSEA, per germline. Trimming removed 2 bases from V and 4 bases from J; junction bases left unmatched: 6. The CDR3 extends over 15 amino acids. CDR3 sequence (DNA): TGCAGCGTTGAATCATGGGACAGGGGCCCAGATACGCAGTATTTT. Residues: CSVESWDRGPDTQYF.

This clonotype came up a few times. The chain links TRBV7-2 to TRBJ1-2; D remains ambiguous. The CDR3 has 14 amino acids. The V gene lost 2 bases and the J gene lost 3 bases, with 10 bases spanning the gap. Per germline, CDR1 SGHTA and CDR2 FQGNSA. The CDR3 loop is CASSLIQSDYGYTF. Written as DNA, the CDR3 is TGTGCCAGCAGCTTAATTCAGTCAGACTATGGCTACACCTTC.

There are many counts of this clonotype. The chain recombines TRBV20-1 with TRBJ1-1; 8 bases agree with TRBD1. Germline loops: CDR1 DFQATT, CDR2 SNEGSKA (reference sequence). There are 14 residues in the CDR3. Unmatched junction bases numbered 10, after V lost 2 bases and J lost 8 bases. The CDR3 region is CSARQNFGQGEAFF. CDR3 nucleotides: TGCAGTGCTAGACAGAACTTCGGACAGGGAGAAGCTTTCTTT.

With respect to this clonotype: A much larger clonotype is one base distant, so this may be a read error. The chain is built from TRBV5-1 and TRBJ2-2, with D possibly being TRBD1 or TRBD2 (5 bases each). The length of the CDR3 is 15 residues. The germline V gene has CDR1 SGHRS and CDR2 YFSETQ. Written as DNA, the CDR3 is TGCGCCAGCACCTCTGTCGGGTTCGACGCCGGGGACCTGTTTTTT. Translated, it gives CASTSVGFDAGDLFF.

This clonotype was picked up many times. The chain couples TRBV5-1 to TRBJ2-1, with D possibly TRBD2 on 5 matching bases. V dropped 4 bases and J dropped 4 bases, with 12 bases sitting between them. Germline lookup yields CDR1 SGHRS and CDR2 YFSETQ. The CDR3 is 14 residues long. The CDR3: CASSPDTGYNEQFF. The CDR3 region has the DNA TGCGCCAGCAGCCCGGATACGGGGTACAATGAGCAGTTCTTC.

This clonotype was counted ten times or more. The chain joins TRBV27 to TRBJ2-7, with D unresolved. This CDR3 is 13 amino acids long. V was cut by 3 bases and J by 0 bases, with 6 bases left in between. Germline V gene lookup returns CDR1 MNHEY and CDR2 SMNVEV (reference sequence). This CDR3 is CASSFVISYEQYF. The CDR3 coding sequence is TGTGCCAGCAGTTTCGTAATCTCCTACGAGCAGTACTTC.

This rearrangement joins TRBV7-6 to TRBJ2-2; 11 nucleotides agree with TRBD2. This CDR3 has 15 residues. Germline values: CDR1 SGHVS, CDR2 FNYEAQ. Trimming took 4 bases from V and 5 from J; bases not matched to a gene: 3. CDR3 loop: CASSSSGRITGELFF. Written as DNA, the CDR3 is TGTGCCAGCAGCTCTAGCGGGAGGATAACCGGGGAGCTGTTTTTT.

There are many counts of this clonotype. The chain has TRBV5-5 and TRBJ2-7; 13 nucleotides agree with TRBD2. Germline V lookup: CDR1 SGHKS, CDR2 YYEKEE (reference sequence). J lost 7 bases, V lost 1 base, and 11 bases had no gene match. The CDR3 is made up of 17 amino acids. Written as DNA, the CDR3 is TGTGCCAGCAGCTTGCAAGGGACTAGCGGGAACCTGGGTGAGCAGTACTTC. Translating gives CASSLQGTSGNLGEQYF. The full variable domain, rest sourced from reference TRBV5-5 and TRBJ2-7, is DAGVTQSPTHLIKTRGQQVTLRCSPISGHKSVSWYQQVLGQGPQFIFQYYEKEERGRGNFPDRFSARQFPNYSSELNVNALLLGDSALYLCASSLQGTSGNLGEQYFGPGTRLTVT.

The V gene is TRBV6-5, the J gene TRBJ2-5; a weak D match, TRBD2 (6 bases). CDR3 size: 15 residues. V was shortened by 2 bases and J by 4 bases, with 14 bases between the two germline ends. Looked up from germline, CDR1 is MNHEY and CDR2 is SVGAGI. The CDR3 sequence: CASSYLTAGTETQYF. For the CDR3, the DNA is TGTGCCAGCAGTTACCTCACCGCGGGAACAGAGACCCAGTACTTC.

As for this clonotype: An end of the junction does not agree with germline; a read error may underlie this. The chain combines TRBV27 with TRBJ2-7; 9 bases are a match to TRBD2. The CDR3 sequence is 17 residues long. Per germline, CDR1 MNHEY and CDR2 SMNVEV (reference sequence). The CDR3 DNA sequence: TGTGCCAGCAGCATACGCTGGGGACTAGCCGGTTCATACGACCAGTACTTC. It encodes CASSIRWGLAGSYDQYF.

This clonotype was picked up many times. The chain employs TRBV28 and TRBJ2-1, with D unclear. Germline V gives CDR1 MDHEN, CDR2 SYDVKM. The CDR3 is made up of 17 amino acids. V gave up 1 base and J gave up 5 bases, with 18 bases separating them. CDR3: CASSLFPGMNIHNEQFF. The CDR3 DNA reads TGTGCCAGCAGTTTATTCCCGGGTATGAACATCCACAATGAGCAGTTCTTC. Based on the CDR3 plus reference TRBV28 and TRBJ2-1, the full variable domain is DVKVTQSSRYLVKRTGEKVFLECVQDMDHENMFWYRQDPGLGLRLIYFSYDVKMKEKGDIPEGYSVSREKKERFSLILESASTNQTSMYLCASSLFPGMNIHNEQFFGPGTRLTVL.

The table lists this clonotype with a few counts. The chain couples TRBV29-1 to TRBJ1-2; D is ambiguous. Germline CDR1 is SQVTM and CDR2 is ANQGSEA. The length of the CDR3 is 14 residues. V was cut by 0 bases and J by 4 bases, with 12 bases left in between. The chain's CDR3 is CSVEDLSAVYGYTF. The CDR3 DNA reads as TGCAGCGTTGAAGATTTATCGGCAGTCTATGGCTACACCTTC.

Many counts were recorded for this clonotype. This chain joins TRBV7-2 and TRBJ2-1, with D tentatively TRBD1 or TRBD2 (5 bases each). Germline CDR1 is SGHTA and CDR2 is FQGNSA. The V and J ends lost 3 bases and 7 bases respectively, with 10 bases between them. The CDR3 spans 13 residues. The CDR3 sequence is CASSFIWGNEQFF. In DNA form, the CDR3 reads TGTGCCAGCAGCTTTATCTGGGGGAATGAGCAGTTCTTC.

Only a few counts were recorded for this clonotype. The chain has TRBV20-1 and TRBJ1-2; 12 bases align to TRBD1. The CDR3 is made up of 16 amino acids. With 6 bases clipped from V and 0 bases from J, the junction kept 8 bases outside the gene matches. Per germline, CDR1 DFQATT and CDR2 SNEGSKA (reference sequence). This CDR3 reads CSARGQGANANYGYTF. CDR3 DNA: TGCAGTGCGCGGGGACAGGGGGCGAATGCTAACTATGGCTACACCTTC.

This clonotype appeared many times. V usage is TRBV5-4 and J usage is TRBJ2-3; D gene ambiguous. CDR1 and CDR2 (germline): SGHNT, YYREEE (reference sequence). The V gene lost 3 bases and the J gene lost 2 bases, with 13 bases spanning the gap. CDR3 length: 15 amino acids. CDR3 nucleotides: TGTGCCAGCAGCTCGAATATTAGGCCCACAGATACGCAGTATTTT. Translating it yields CASSSNIRPTDTQYF.

In this sample, this clonotype turned up many times. The V gene is TRBV13, the J gene TRBJ2-7, with D tentatively TRBD2 (7 bases). Trimming removed 5 bases from V and 3 bases from J, with 14 bases in between. Germline lookup yields CDR1 PRHDT and CDR2 FYEKMQ (reference sequence). The CDR3 contains 14 residues. The CDR3 region has the DNA TGTGCCAGCAGCCATGGGGAGGGGGGCTACGAGCAGTACTTC. Translation: CASSHGEGGYEQYF.

The chain combines TRBV5-1 with TRBJ2-5; D ambiguous. CDR1 and CDR2 (germline): SGHRS, YFSETQ. There are 14 residues in the CDR3. The germline V and J ends were trimmed by 6 bases and 1 base, with 13 bases remaining between them. DNA of the CDR3: TGCGCCAGCAAGTCTGGGGTACCCCAAGAGACCCAGTACTTC. Residues: CASKSGVPQETQYF.

In its sample, this clonotype was seen a few times. The V call is TRBV28, the J call TRBJ2-7; 13 nucleotides align to TRBD2. This CDR3 contains 19 residues. Germline CDR1 is MDHEN and CDR2 is SYDVKM. Unmatched junction bases numbered 16, after V lost 6 bases and J lost 2 bases. The CDR3, as DNA: TGTGCCAGCAGCTGGTGGACTAGCGGGAGCCGTGATCCCCCCTACGAGCAGTACTTC. It yields the protein CASSWWTSGSRDPPYEQYF.

The chain is built from TRBV12-3 or TRBV12-4 and TRBJ2-1; D unresolved. V lost 3 bases and J lost 0, with 9 bases in between. This CDR3 region has 15 residues. The CDR3 is CASSFPPPSYNEQFF. CDR3 coding DNA: TGTGCCAGCAGTTTTCCCCCCCCCTCCTACAATGAGCAGTTCTTC.